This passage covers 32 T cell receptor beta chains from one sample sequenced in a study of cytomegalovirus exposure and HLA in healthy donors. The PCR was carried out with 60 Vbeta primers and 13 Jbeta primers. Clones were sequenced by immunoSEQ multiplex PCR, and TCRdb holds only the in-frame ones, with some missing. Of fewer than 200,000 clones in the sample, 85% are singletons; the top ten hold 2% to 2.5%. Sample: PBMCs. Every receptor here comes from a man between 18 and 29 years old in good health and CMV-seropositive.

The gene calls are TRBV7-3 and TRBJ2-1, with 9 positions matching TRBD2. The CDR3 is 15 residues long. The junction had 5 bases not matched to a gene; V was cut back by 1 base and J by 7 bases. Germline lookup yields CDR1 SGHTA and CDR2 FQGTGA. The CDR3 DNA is TGTGCCAGCAGCTTAAGCGGGGGGGCGTCAAATGAGCAGTTCTTC. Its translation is CASSLSGGASNEQFF.

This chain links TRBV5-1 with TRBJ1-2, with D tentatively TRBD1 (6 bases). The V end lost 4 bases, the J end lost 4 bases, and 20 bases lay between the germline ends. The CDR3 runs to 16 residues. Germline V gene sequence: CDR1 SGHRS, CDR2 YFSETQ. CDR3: CASSATAGGGGYGYTF. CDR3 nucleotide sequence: TGCGCCAGCAGCGCGACGGCCGGGGGGGGCGGCTATGGCTACACCTTC. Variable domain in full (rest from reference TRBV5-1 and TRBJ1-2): KAGVTQTPRYLIKTRGQQVTLSCSPISGHRSVSWYQQTPGQGLQFLFEYFSETQRNKGNFPGRFSGRQFSNSRSEMNVSTLELGDSALYLCASSATAGGGGYGYTFGSGTRLTVV.

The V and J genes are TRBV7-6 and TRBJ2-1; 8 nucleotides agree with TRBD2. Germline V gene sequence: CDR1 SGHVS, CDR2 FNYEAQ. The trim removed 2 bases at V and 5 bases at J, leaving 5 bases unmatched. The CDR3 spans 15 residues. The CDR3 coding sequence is TGTGCCAGCAGCTTACGGACAGCGGGGGACAATGAGCAGTTCTTC. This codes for CASSLRTAGDNEQFF. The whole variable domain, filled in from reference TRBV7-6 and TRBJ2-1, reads GAGVSQSPRYKVTKRGQDVALRCDPISGHVSLYWYRQALGQGPEFLTYFNYEAQQDKSGLPNDRFSAERPEGSISTLTIQRTEQRDSAMYRCASSLRTAGDNEQFFGPGTRLTVL.

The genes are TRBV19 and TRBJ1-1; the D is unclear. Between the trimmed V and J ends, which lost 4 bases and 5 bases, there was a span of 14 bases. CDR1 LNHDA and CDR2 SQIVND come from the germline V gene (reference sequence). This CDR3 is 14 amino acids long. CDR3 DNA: TGTGCCAGTAGTACTGATGGAGGGCGAACTGAAGCTTTCTTT. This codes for CASSTDGGRTEAFF.

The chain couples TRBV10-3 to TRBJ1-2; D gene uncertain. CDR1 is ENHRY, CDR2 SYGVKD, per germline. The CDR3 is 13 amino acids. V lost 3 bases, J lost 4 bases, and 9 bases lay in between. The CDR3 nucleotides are TGTGCCATCAGTGACTATCCGGGCTATGGCTACACCTTC. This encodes CAISDYPGYGYTF.

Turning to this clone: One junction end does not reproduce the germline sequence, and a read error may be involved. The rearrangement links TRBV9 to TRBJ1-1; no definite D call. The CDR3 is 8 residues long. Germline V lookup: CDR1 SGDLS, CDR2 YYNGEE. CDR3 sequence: CASSVGVF. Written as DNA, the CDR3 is TGTGCCAGCAGCGTAGGAGTCTTT. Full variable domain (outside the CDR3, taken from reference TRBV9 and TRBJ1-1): DSGVTQTPKHLITATGQRVTLRCSPRSGDLSVYWYQQSLDQGLQFLIQYYNGEERAKGNILERFSAQQFPDLHSELNLSSLELGDSALYFCASSVGVFGQGTRLTVV.

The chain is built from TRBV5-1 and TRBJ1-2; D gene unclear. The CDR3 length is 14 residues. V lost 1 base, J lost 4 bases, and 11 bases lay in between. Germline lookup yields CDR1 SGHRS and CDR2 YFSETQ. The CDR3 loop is CASSLTTAGYGYTF. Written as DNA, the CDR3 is TGCGCCAGCAGCTTGACTACGGCGGGCTATGGCTACACCTTC.

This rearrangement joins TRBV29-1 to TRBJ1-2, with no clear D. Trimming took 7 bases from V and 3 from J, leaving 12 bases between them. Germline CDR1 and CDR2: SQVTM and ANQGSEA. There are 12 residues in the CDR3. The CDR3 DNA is TGCAGCGCCCATGAGGGCTACTATGGCTACACCTTC. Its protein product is CSAHEGYYGYTF.

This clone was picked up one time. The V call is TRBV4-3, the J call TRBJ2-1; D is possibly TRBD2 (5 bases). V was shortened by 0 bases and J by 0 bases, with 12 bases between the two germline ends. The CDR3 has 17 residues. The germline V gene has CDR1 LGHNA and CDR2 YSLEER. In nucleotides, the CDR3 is TGCGCCAGCAGCCAAGACGCGGGCGAATTCTCCTACAATGAGCAGTTCTTC. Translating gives CASSQDAGEFSYNEQFF.

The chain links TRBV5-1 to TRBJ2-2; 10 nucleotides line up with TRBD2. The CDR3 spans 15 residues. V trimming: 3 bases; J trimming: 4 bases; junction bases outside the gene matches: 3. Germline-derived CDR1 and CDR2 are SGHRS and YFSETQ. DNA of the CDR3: TGCGCCAGCAGCTGGACTAGCGGAATCACCGGGGAGCTGTTTTTT. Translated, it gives CASSWTSGITGELFF.

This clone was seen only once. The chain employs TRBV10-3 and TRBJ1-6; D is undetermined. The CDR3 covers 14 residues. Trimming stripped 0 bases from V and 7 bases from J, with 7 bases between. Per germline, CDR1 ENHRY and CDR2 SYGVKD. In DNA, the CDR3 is TGTGCCATCAGTGAGTCACGGGAGAATTCACCCCTCCACTTT. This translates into CAISESRENSPLHF.

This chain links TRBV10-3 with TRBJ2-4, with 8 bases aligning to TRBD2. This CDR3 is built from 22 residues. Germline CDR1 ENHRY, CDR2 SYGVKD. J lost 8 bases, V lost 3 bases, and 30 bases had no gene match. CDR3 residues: CAISDPGLAVSRIMGQNHIQYF. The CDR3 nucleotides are TGTGCCATCAGTGATCCTGGACTAGCAGTATCTCGTATCATGGGGCAGAATCACATTCAGTACTTC.

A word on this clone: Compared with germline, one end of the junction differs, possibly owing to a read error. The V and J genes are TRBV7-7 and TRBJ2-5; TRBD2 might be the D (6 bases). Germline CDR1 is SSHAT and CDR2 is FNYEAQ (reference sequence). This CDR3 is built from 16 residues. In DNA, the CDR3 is TGTGCTAGCAGCTTAGGACGGGGGTTAGGTCAAGAGACCCAGTACTTC. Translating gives CASSLGRGLGQETQYF. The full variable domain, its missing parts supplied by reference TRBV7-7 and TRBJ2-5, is GAGVSQSPRYKVTKRGQDVTLRCDPISSHATLYWYQQALGQGPEFLTYFNYEAQPDKSGLPSDRFSAERPEGSISTLTIQRTEQRDSAMYRCASSLGRGLGQETQYFGPGTRLLVL.

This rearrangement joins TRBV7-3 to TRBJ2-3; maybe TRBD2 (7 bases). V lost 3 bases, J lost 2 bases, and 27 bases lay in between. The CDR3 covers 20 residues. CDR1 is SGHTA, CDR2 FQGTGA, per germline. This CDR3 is CASSFGRGADWLPFTDTQYF. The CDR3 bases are TGTGCCAGCAGCTTCGGTCGGGGGGCCGATTGGCTCCCCTTCACAGATACGCAGTATTTT.

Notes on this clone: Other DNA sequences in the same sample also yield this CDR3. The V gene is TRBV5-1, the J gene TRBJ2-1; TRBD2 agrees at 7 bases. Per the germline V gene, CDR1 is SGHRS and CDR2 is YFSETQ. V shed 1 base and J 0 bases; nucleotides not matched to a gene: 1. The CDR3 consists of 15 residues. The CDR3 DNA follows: TGCGCCAGCAGCTTGTCGGGGGGCTCCTACAATGAGCAGTTCTTC. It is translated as CASSLSGGSYNEQFF.

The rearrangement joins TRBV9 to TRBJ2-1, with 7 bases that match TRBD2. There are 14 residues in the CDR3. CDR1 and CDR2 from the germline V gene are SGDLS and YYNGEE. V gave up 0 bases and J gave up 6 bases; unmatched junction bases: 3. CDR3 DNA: TGTGCCAGCAGCGTAGGCAGCGGGGCCAATGAGCAGTTCTTC. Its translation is CASSVGSGANEQFF. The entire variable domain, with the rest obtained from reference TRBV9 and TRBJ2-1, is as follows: DSGVTQTPKHLITATGQRVTLRCSPRSGDLSVYWYQQSLDQGLQFLIQYYNGEERAKGNILERFSAQQFPDLHSELNLSSLELGDSALYFCASSVGSGANEQFFGPGTRLTVL.

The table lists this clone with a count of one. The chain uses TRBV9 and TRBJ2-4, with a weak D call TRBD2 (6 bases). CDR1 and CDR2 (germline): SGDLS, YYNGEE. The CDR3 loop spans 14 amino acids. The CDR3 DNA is TGTATAGGAAGGGAGGCCCCAGCCAAAAACATTCAGTACTTC. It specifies CIGREAPAKNIQYF.

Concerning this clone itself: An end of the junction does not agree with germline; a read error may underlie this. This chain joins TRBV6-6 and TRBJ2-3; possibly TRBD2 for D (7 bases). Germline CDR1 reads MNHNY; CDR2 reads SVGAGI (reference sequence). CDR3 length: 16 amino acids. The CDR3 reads CTSTHTGASGTDTQYF. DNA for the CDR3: TGTACCAGCACCCATACGGGGGCTAGCGGAACAGATACGCAGTATTTT.

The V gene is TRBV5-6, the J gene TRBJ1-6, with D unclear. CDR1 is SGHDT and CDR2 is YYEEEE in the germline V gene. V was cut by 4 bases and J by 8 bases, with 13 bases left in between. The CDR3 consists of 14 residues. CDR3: CASSLTSRDSPLHF. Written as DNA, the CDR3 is TGTGCCAGCAGCCTTACTAGTCGTGATTCACCCCTCCACTTT.

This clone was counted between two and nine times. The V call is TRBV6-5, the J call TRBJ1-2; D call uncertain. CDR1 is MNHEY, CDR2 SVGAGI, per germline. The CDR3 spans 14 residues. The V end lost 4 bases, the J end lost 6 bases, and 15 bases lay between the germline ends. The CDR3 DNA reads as TGTGCCAGCAGTTTACTCCCGGGGAGGGATGGCTACACCTTC. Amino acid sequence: CASSLLPGRDGYTF.

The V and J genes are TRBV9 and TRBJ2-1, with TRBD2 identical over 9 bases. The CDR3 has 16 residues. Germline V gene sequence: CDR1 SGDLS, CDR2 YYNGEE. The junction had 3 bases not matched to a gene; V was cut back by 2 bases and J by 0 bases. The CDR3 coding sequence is TGTGCCAGCAGCGTCCTAGCGGGGAGCTCCTACAATGAGCAGTTCTTC. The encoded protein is CASSVLAGSSYNEQFF.

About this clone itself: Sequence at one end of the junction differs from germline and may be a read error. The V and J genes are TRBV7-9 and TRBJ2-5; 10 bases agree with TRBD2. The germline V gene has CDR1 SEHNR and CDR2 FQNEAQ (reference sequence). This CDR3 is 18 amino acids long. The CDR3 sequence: CASSLLRLAGAYQKTQYF. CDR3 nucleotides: TGTGCCAGCAGCTTACTTAGGCTAGCGGGGGCATACCAAAAGACCCAGTACTTC.

Here the CDR3 DNA reads TGTGCCAGCAGTGCCCAGGGGGCCGGCACTGAAGCTTTCTTT. Translation gives CASSAQGAGTEAFF. The chain combines TRBV2 with TRBJ1-1, with TRBD1 identical over 8 bases. The ends lost 4 bases at V and 4 bases at J; junction bases unmatched: 5. The germline V gene has CDR1 SNHLY and CDR2 FYNNEI. This CDR3 has 14 amino acids.

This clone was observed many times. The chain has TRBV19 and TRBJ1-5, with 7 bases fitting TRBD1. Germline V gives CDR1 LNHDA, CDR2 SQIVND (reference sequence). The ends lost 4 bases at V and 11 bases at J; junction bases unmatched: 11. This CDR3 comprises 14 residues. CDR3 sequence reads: CASSRSSYDRAQHF. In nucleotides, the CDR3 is TGTGCCAGTAGTAGGTCGTCATATGACAGGGCCCAGCATTTT.

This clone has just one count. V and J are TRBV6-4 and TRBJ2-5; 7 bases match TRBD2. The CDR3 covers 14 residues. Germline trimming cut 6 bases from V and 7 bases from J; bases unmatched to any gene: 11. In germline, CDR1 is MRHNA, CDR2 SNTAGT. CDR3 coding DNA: TGTGCCAGCAGCTCGTTAGCGGGTGCGGGGACCCAGTACTTC. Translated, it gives CASSSLAGAGTQYF.

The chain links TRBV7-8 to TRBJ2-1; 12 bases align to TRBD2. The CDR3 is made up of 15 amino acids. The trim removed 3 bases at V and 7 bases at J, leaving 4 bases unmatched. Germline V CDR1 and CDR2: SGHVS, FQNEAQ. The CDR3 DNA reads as TGTGCCAGCAGCTTTACTAGCGGGGGGAAAAATGAGCAGTTCTTC. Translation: CASSFTSGGKNEQFF.

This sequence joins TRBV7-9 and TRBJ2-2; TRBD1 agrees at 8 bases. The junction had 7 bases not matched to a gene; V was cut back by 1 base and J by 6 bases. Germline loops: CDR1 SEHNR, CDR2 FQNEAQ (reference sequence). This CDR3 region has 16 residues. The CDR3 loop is CASSLGDRWGPGELFF. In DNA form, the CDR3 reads TGTGCCAGCAGCTTAGGGGACAGGTGGGGCCCCGGGGAGCTGTTTTTT. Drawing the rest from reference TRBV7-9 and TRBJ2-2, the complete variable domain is DTGVSQNPRHKITKRGQNVTFRCDPISEHNRLYWYRQTLGQGPEFLTYFQNEAQLEKSRLLSDRFSAERPKGSFSTLEIQRTEQGDSAMYLCASSLGDRWGPGELFFGEGSRLTVL.

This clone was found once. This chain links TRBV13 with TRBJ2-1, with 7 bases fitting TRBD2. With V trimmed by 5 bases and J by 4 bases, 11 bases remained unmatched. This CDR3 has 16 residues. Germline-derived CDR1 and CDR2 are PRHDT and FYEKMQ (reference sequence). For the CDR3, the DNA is TGTGCCAGCAGCCGCGGGGGTGGTGGGCTTTACAATGAGCAGTTCTTC. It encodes CASSRGGGGLYNEQFF.

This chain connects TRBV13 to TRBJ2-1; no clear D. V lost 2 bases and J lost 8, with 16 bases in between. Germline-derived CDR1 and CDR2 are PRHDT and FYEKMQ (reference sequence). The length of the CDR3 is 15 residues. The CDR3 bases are TGTGCCAGCAGCTTAATGACAACCCGGTCATATGAGCAGTTCTTC. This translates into CASSLMTTRSYEQFF. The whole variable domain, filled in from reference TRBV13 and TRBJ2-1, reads AAGVIQSPRHLIKEKRETATLKCYPIPRHDTVYWYQQGPGQDPQFLISFYEKMQSDKGSIPDRFSAQQFSDYHSELNMSSLELGDSALYFCASSLMTTRSYEQFFGPGTRLTVL.

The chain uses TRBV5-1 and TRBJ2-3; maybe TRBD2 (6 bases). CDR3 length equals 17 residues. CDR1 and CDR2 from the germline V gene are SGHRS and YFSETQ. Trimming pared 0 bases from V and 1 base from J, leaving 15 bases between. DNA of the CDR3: TGCGCCAGCAGCTTGGTTCACGGGCCTAGCGGCACAGATACGCAGTATTTT. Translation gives CASSLVHGPSGTDTQYF.

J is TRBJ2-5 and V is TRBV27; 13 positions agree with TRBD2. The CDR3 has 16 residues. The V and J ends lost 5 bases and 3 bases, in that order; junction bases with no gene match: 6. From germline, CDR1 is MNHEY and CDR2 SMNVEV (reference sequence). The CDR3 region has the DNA TGTGCCAGCAGTCAACGACTAGCGGGGGGAAAAGAGACCCAGTACTTC. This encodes CASSQRLAGGKETQYF.

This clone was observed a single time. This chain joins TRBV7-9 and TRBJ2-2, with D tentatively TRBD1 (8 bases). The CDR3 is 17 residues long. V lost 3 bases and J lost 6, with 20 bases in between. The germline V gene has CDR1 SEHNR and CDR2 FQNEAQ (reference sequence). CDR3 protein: CASSLERQGRGAGELFF. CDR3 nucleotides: TGTGCCAGCAGCTTGGAGCGACAGGGGAGGGGGGCCGGGGAGCTGTTTTTT. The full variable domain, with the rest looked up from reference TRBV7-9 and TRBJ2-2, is DTGVSQNPRHKITKRGQNVTFRCDPISEHNRLYWYRQTLGQGPEFLTYFQNEAQLEKSRLLSDRFSAERPKGSFSTLEIQRTEQGDSAMYLCASSLERQGRGAGELFFGEGSRLTVL.